This entry lists 28 T cell receptor beta chains sequenced from one sample in a study of blood T cell repertoires in COVID-19. Only in-frame clones appear in the TCRdb table, and some are missing; sequencing was by immunoSEQ multiplex PCR. This table holds roughly 140,000 clones, roughly four fifths found once. The sequenced material came from peripheral blood. The source of these receptors is a woman of 80 years or more with acute or convalescent COVID-19.

The genes are TRBV7-9 and TRBJ1-3; maybe TRBD1 (6 bases). The CDR3 is made up of 14 amino acids. CDR1 is SEHNR, CDR2 FQNEAQ, per germline (reference sequence). The V and J ends lost 5 bases and 1 base respectively, with 9 bases between them. The CDR3 DNA reads as TGTGCCAGCAGCCAAGGGGGTTCTGGAAACACCATATATTTT. This sequence encodes CASSQGGSGNTIYF.

The chain recombines TRBV27 with TRBJ1-2, with 9 bases that match TRBD1. Unmatched junction bases numbered 5, after V lost 3 bases and J lost 3 bases. This CDR3 spans 15 amino acids. From germline, CDR1 is MNHEY and CDR2 SMNVEV (reference sequence). The CDR3 sequence: CASSLGTGMDYGYTF. The DNA for the CDR3 is TGTGCCAGCAGTTTGGGGACAGGGATGGACTATGGCTACACCTTC.

The chain uses TRBV5-4 and TRBJ2-3; 12 bases align to TRBD2. After removal of 0 bases from V and 1 base from J, the junction contained 6 bases not matched to a gene. Germline values: CDR1 SGHNT, CDR2 YYREEE (reference sequence). The CDR3 runs to 18 residues. The DNA for the CDR3 is TGTGCCAGCAGCTTGGGGCTAGCGGGAGGGCCGGGCACAGATACGCAGTATTTT. Its protein is CASSLGLAGGPGTDTQYF. The entire variable domain, with the rest obtained from reference TRBV5-4 and TRBJ2-3, is as follows: ETGVTQSPTHLIKTRGQQVTLRCSSQSGHNTVSWYQQALGQGPQFIFQYYREEENGRGNFPPRFSGLQFPNYSSELNVNALELDDSALYLCASSLGLAGGPGTDTQYFGPGTRLTVL.

This clone appeared a few times. The rearrangement joins TRBV5-8 to TRBJ2-7; D is uncertain. Per the germline V gene, CDR1 is SGHTS and CDR2 is YDEGEE. Deletions cut 1 base from V and 5 bases from J, with 7 bases between. This CDR3 is built from 12 residues. The chain's CDR3 is CASSLMGNEQYF. CDR3 coding DNA: TGTGCCAGCAGCTTGATGGGCAACGAGCAGTACTTC. The full variable domain, in which reference TRBV5-8 and TRBJ2-7 provide the parts outside the CDR3, is EAGVTQSPTHLIKTRGQQATLRCSPISGHTSVYWYQQALGLGLQFLLWYDEGEERNRGNFPPRFSGRQFPNYSSELNVNALELEDSALYLCASSLMGNEQYFGPGTRLTVT.

The chain carries TRBV5-6 and TRBJ1-2; 9 nucleotides line up with TRBD1. V was pared by 3 bases and J by 4 bases, with 10 bases of the junction left unmatched. CDR3 length: 16 amino acids. Germline assignment: CDR1 SGHDT and CDR2 YYEEEE. CDR3 sequence (DNA): TGTGCCAGCAGCTCGGGACAGGGCGCGTGGGGCTATGGCTACACCTTC. Protein product: CASSSGQGAWGYGYTF.

The V call is TRBV2, the J call TRBJ2-1; D perhaps matches TRBD1 (7 bases). V gave up 5 bases and J gave up 1 base, with 12 bases separating them. Germline CDR1 SNHLY, CDR2 FYNNEI. CDR3 size: 15 residues. Written as DNA, the CDR3 is TGTGCCAGCAGTTTGCAGGGGGGTTCCTACAATGAGCAGTTCTTC. Protein sequence: CASSLQGGSYNEQFF. Variable domain in full (rest from reference TRBV2 and TRBJ2-1): EPEVTQTPSHQVTQMGQEVILRCVPISNHLYFYWYRQILGQKVEFLVSFYNNEISEKSEIFDDQFSVERPDGSNFTLKIRSTKLEDSAMYFCASSLQGGSYNEQFFGPGTRLTVL.

The V gene is TRBV5-1, the J gene TRBJ2-5; 8 bases match TRBD1. The CDR3 extends over 16 amino acids. Germline trimming cut 5 bases from V and 2 bases from J; bases unmatched to any gene: 11. Germline V CDR1 and CDR2: SGHRS, YFSETQ. The CDR3: CASRPGTGGGQETQYF. The CDR3 region has the DNA TGCGCCAGCAGACCTGGAACAGGGGGTGGACAAGAGACCCAGTACTTC.

The rearrangement uses TRBV19 and TRBJ2-6; 8 nucleotides line up with TRBD1. V shed 5 bases, J shed 1 base, and the junction held 4 bases outside the gene matches. The germline V gene encodes CDR1 LNHDA and CDR2 SQIVND (reference sequence). The CDR3 is made up of 16 amino acids. The CDR3 region is CASSDRGLSGANVLTF. CDR3 nucleotides: TGTGCCAGTAGTGACAGGGGATTGTCTGGGGCCAACGTCCTGACTTTC.

This clone was seen once. The V and J genes are TRBV6-5 and TRBJ1-2; 9 bases are shared with TRBD1. Germline trimming cut 2 bases from V and 7 bases from J; bases unmatched to any gene: 8. Germline CDR1 reads MNHEY; CDR2 reads SVGAGI. This CDR3 has 15 residues. The CDR3 DNA reads TGTGCCAGCAGTTACCAGGGACAGGGAAGGGGTGGCTACACCTTC. Translating it yields CASSYQGQGRGGYTF.

The chain has TRBV7-2 and TRBJ2-5; D gene ambiguous. The germline gives CDR1 SGHTA, CDR2 FQGNSA. V was shortened by 1 base and J by 0 bases, with 9 bases between the two germline ends. This CDR3 spans 15 amino acids. This CDR3 is CASSLVSGNQETQYF. Written as DNA, the CDR3 is TGTGCCAGCAGCTTAGTCTCAGGCAACCAAGAGACCCAGTACTTC.

This clone was recorded a few times. The rearrangement joins TRBV5-1 to TRBJ1-2; D is uncertain. In germline, CDR1 is SGHRS, CDR2 YFSETQ. Trimming stripped 5 bases from V and 7 bases from J, with 21 bases between. This CDR3 region has 15 residues. The CDR3 bases are TGCGCCAGCAGGACCGACGGACTCAGTGGCTCTGGCTACACCTTC. Amino acid sequence: CASRTDGLSGSGYTF.

The V call is TRBV30, the J call TRBJ2-6; D is uncertain. CDR1 GTSNPN and CDR2 SVGIG come from the germline V gene (reference sequence). The CDR3 totals 14 residues. V lost 5 bases, J lost 0 bases, and 8 bases lay in between. The CDR3 reads CAWERRSGANVLTF. For the CDR3, the DNA is TGTGCCTGGGAGAGGCGCTCTGGGGCCAACGTCCTGACTTTC.

This rearrangement joins TRBV6-2 or TRBV6-3 to TRBJ1-4, with D possibly being TRBD1 (6 bases). Germline-derived CDR1 and CDR2 are MNHEY and SVGEGT. Trimming stripped 0 bases from V and 5 bases from J, with 10 bases between. There are 15 residues in the CDR3. Here the CDR3 reads CASSYSTGLNEKLFF. DNA for the CDR3: TGTGCCAGCAGTTACTCGACAGGCCTAAATGAAAAACTGTTTTTT.

The sample holds a few counts of this clone. The chain combines TRBV30 with TRBJ1-2, with D possibly matching TRBD1 (6 bases). The V gene lost 5 bases and the J gene lost 3 bases, with 16 bases spanning the gap. Germline CDR1 reads GTSNPN; CDR2 reads SVGIG (reference sequence). The CDR3 spans 14 residues. CDR3 DNA: TGTGCCTGGGGGGGTTCCAGGGGCGACTATGGCTACACCTTC. Translated, it gives CAWGGSRGDYGYTF.

The rearrangement links TRBV18 to TRBJ2-2; 9 bases align to TRBD1. The germline V gene has CDR1 KGHSH and CDR2 LQKENI. J was trimmed by 4 bases and V by 3 bases; bases with no gene match: 3. CDR3 size: 15 residues. DNA for the CDR3: TGTGCCAGCTCACCCGGACAGGGGTCCACCGGGGAGCTGTTTTTT. Translation: CASSPGQGSTGELFF.

The V gene is TRBV30, the J gene TRBJ1-4, with D hard to call. The CDR3 loop spans 12 amino acids. In germline, CDR1 is GTSNPN, CDR2 SVGIG (reference sequence). Trimming stripped 0 bases from V and 8 bases from J, with 7 bases between. In DNA form, the CDR3 reads TGTGCCTGGAGTGTCACAGACGAAAAACTGTTTTTT. Its protein product is CAWSVTDEKLFF.

This chain joins TRBV2 and TRBJ1-1; tentatively, D is TRBD1 (5 bases). With 2 bases removed from V and 12 bases from J, the gap between germline ends came to 10 bases. Germline CDR1 and CDR2: SNHLY and FYNNEI. This CDR3 has 11 residues. The CDR3 sequence: CASSEYRNPFF. As DNA, the CDR3 is TGTGCCAGCAGTGAATACAGGAATCCTTTCTTT. The full variable domain, with the rest looked up from reference TRBV2 and TRBJ1-1, is EPEVTQTPSHQVTQMGQEVILRCVPISNHLYFYWYRQILGQKVEFLVSFYNNEISEKSEIFDDQFSVERPDGSNFTLKIRSTKLEDSAMYFCASSEYRNPFFGQGTRLTVV.

V is TRBV6-5 and J is TRBJ1-4; tentatively, D is TRBD1 (6 bases). Trimming took 0 bases from V and 5 from J, leaving 13 bases between them. The CDR3 covers 16 residues. Germline V CDR1 and CDR2: MNHEY, SVGAGI. The CDR3 region has the DNA TGTGCCAGCAGTTACTCGACTCGGGGGGCGAATGAAAAACTGTTTTTT. The encoded protein is CASSYSTRGANEKLFF.

The gene calls are TRBV6-5 and TRBJ2-2; D unresolved. CDR1 and CDR2 from the germline V gene are MNHEY and SVGAGI. CDR3 length equals 13 residues. V shed 6 bases and J shed 5 bases, with 10 bases lying between them. Here the CDR3 DNA reads TGTGCCAGCAGGAGCCCCGGGACCGGGGAGCTGTTTTTT. Protein: CASRSPGTGELFF.

The rearrangement uses TRBV7-8 and TRBJ2-3; the D gene is possibly TRBD2 (5 bases). Trimming took 4 bases from V and 8 from J, leaving 16 bases between them. This CDR3 spans 14 amino acids. In germline, CDR1 is SGHVS, CDR2 FQNEAQ. CDR3 sequence (DNA): TGTGCCAGCAGCTCCGGGGTCAAGGTGGCTACGCAGTATTTT. Translated: CASSSGVKVATQYF.

This chain joins TRBV5-1 and TRBJ1-1, with 7 bases lining up with TRBD1. Germline lookup yields CDR1 SGHRS and CDR2 YFSETQ. With V trimmed by 7 bases and J by 3 bases, 12 bases remained unmatched. The CDR3 length is 15 residues. Here the CDR3 reads CASREWTGGDTEAFF. The DNA for the CDR3 is TGCGCCAGCCGGGAGTGGACAGGCGGGGACACTGAAGCTTTCTTT. The complete variable domain, with remaining parts taken from reference TRBV5-1 and TRBJ1-1, reads KAGVTQTPRYLIKTRGQQVTLSCSPISGHRSVSWYQQTPGQGLQFLFEYFSETQRNKGNFPGRFSGRQFSNSRSEMNVSTLELGDSALYLCASREWTGGDTEAFFGQGTRLTVV.

The CDR3 reads CASSLDVVNTEAFF. CDR3 nucleotide sequence: TGTGCCAGCAGCTTGGATGTCGTGAACACTGAAGCTTTCTTT. V and J are TRBV5-5 and TRBJ1-1; no clear D gene. V was shortened by 0 bases and J by 0 bases, with 6 bases between the two germline ends. Germline CDR1 is SGHKS and CDR2 is YYEKEE (reference sequence). The CDR3 has 14 residues.

This chain uses TRBV5-6 with TRBJ1-1, with D perhaps matching TRBD1 (5 bases). The V end lost 1 base, the J end lost 2 bases, and 9 bases lay between the germline ends. This CDR3 region has 14 residues. CDR1 is SGHDT, CDR2 YYEEEE, per germline. The CDR3 here is CASSLRGLNTEAFF. The DNA for the CDR3 is TGTGCCAGCAGCTTGAGGGGCCTCAACACTGAAGCTTTCTTT.

This clone was seen just once. The V and J genes are TRBV9 and TRBJ1-2; TRBD1 is a possible D gene (5 bases). Germline CDR1 and CDR2: SGDLS and YYNGEE. CDR3 length equals 14 residues. Trimming stripped 3 bases from V and 4 bases from J, with 13 bases between. CDR3 sequence reads: CASSDPGLVYGYTF. For the CDR3, the DNA is TGTGCCAGCAGCGACCCAGGGTTGGTCTATGGCTACACCTTC.

The chain combines TRBV6-5 with TRBJ2-7; 9 bases match TRBD2. The V segment lost 0 bases and the J segment 5 bases; nucleotides outside the gene matches: 5. The CDR3 spans 15 residues. From germline, CDR1 is MNHEY and CDR2 SVGAGI. CDR3 bases: TGTGCCAGCAGTTACTCGGGGACTAGCTTCCACGAGCAGTACTTC. This sequence encodes CASSYSGTSFHEQYF.

V is TRBV7-9 and J is TRBJ2-5, with TRBD2 matching 15 bases. The length of the CDR3 is 18 residues. Germline CDR1 SEHNR, CDR2 FQNEAQ (reference sequence). Germline trimming cut 3 bases from V and 5 bases from J; bases unmatched to any gene: 10. The CDR3 loop is CASSFYPGLAGGPETQYF. CDR3 nucleotides: TGTGCCAGCAGCTTTTACCCCGGACTAGCGGGAGGGCCGGAGACCCAGTACTTC.

This chain links TRBV30 with TRBJ2-2; D may be TRBD2 (6 bases). Trimming stripped 3 bases from V and 5 bases from J, with 16 bases between. The CDR3 is made up of 15 amino acids. Germline V lookup: CDR1 GTSNPN, CDR2 SVGIG (reference sequence). CDR3 amino acids: CAWRYRDSGTGELFF. The CDR3, as DNA: TGTGCCTGGAGGTACCGGGACTCGGGGACCGGGGAGCTGTTTTTT.

The J gene is TRBJ2-3, the V gene TRBV5-4, with 12 bases matching TRBD2. Germline V lookup: CDR1 SGHNT, CDR2 YYREEE (reference sequence). The length of the CDR3 is 17 residues. V lost 2 bases and J lost 3; bases outside the gene matches: 7. CDR3 loop: CASSFAWTSGTTDTQYF. The CDR3 DNA sequence: TGTGCCAGCAGCTTCGCCTGGACTAGCGGGACAACAGATACGCAGTATTTT.